These T cell receptor beta chains were read from a single sample in a study of control samples from healthy donors and cancer patients. The repertoire was sequenced with immunoSEQ multiplex PCR; TCRdb's copy has only in-frame clones and lacks some. Of approximately 97,000 clones listed, about 91% were seen once; the top ten hold less than 2.5%. The sequenced sample was blood. The receptors derive from a woman younger than 35 in good health. CDR3s include the opening cysteine and the closing phenylalanine or tryptophan. The D gene is left open where the match is weak. The size field is filled for only some rows; it gives once, few, many or a size class.

>TRBV2|TRBJ2-3|NA|TRBD2
CASSIYDSGGGTDTQYF
TGTGCCAGCAGTATTTACGATAGCGGGGGGGGCACAGATACGCAGTATTTT
>TRBV9|TRBJ1-5|NA|NA
CASSTGGVGQPQHF
TGTGCCAGCAGTACGGGGGGGGTAGGCCAGCCCCAGCATTTT
>TRBV6-5|TRBJ1-4|NA|TRBD1
CASSSFTTGGNVKLFF
TGTGCCAGCAGTTCTTTCACCACAGGGGGAAATGTAAAACTGTTTTTT
>TRBV6-1|TRBJ2-2|NA|TRBD2
CASSAYAGGRGTGELFF
TGTGCCAGCAGTGCATACGCGGGAGGCCGGGGGACCGGGGAGCTGTTTTTT
>TRBV6-1|TRBJ2-1|NA|TRBD2
CASSELAGSYNEQFF
TGTGCCAGCAGTGAACTAGCGGGCTCCTACAATGAGCAGTTCTTC
>TRBV19|TRBJ2-2|NA|TRBD2
CASGTSDHGELFF
TGTGCCAGTGGGACTAGCGATCACGGGGAGCTGTTTTTT
>TRBV6-6|TRBJ2-5|NA|NA
CASSYSRAGWETQYF
TGTGCCAGCAGTTACTCGAGAGCTGGATGGGAGACCCAGTACTTC
>TRBV24-1|TRBJ1-4|NA|NA
CATSEGGTNEKLFF
TGTGCCACCAGTGAGGGCGGAACTAATGAAAAACTGTTTTTT
>TRBV11-2|TRBJ2-1|NA|NA
CASSFGIGSFLQFF
TGTGCCAGCAGCTTCGGAATAGGGTCCTTTTTACAGTTCTTC
>TRBV19|TRBJ1-5|NA|NA
CASKRGVGQPQHF
TGTGCCAGTAAGCGGGGCGTCGGTCAGCCCCAGCATTTT
>TRBV7-9|TRBJ1-2|few|NA
CASSLDRDGYTF
TGTGCCAGCAGCTTAGACAGGGATGGCTACACCTTC
>TRBV28|TRBJ1-5|NA|NA
CASSLNVGQGSQPQHF
TGTGCCAGCAGTTTAAACGTGGGCCAGGGAAGTCAGCCCCAGCATTTT
>TRBV27|TRBJ2-7|NA|TRBD2
CASSLLTSGSANEQYF
TGTGCCAGCAGTTTACTTACTAGCGGGAGTGCAAACGAGCAGTACTTC
>TRBV2|TRBJ2-3|NA|TRBD2
CASSEIGTSGRDTQYF
TGTGCCAGCAGTGAGATAGGGACTAGCGGAAGAGATACGCAGTATTTT
>TRBV2|TRBJ2-3|NA|TRBD2
CASSLRTSGGDPAF
TGTGCCAGCAGTCTACGGACTAGCGGGGGAGACCCCGCATTT
>TRBV24-1|TRBJ1-5|NA|TRBD1
CATSDRQGPGQPQHF
TGTGCCACCAGTGATCGACAGGGCCCTGGACAGCCCCAGCATTTT
>TRBV20-1|TRBJ1-1|NA|TRBD1
CSASATGGWGAFF
TGCAGTGCTAGTGCCACAGGGGGCTGGGGAGCTTTCTTT
>TRBV2|TRBJ2-1|NA|NA
CASSGNEQFF
TGTGCCAGTAGCGGCAATGAGCAGTTCTTC